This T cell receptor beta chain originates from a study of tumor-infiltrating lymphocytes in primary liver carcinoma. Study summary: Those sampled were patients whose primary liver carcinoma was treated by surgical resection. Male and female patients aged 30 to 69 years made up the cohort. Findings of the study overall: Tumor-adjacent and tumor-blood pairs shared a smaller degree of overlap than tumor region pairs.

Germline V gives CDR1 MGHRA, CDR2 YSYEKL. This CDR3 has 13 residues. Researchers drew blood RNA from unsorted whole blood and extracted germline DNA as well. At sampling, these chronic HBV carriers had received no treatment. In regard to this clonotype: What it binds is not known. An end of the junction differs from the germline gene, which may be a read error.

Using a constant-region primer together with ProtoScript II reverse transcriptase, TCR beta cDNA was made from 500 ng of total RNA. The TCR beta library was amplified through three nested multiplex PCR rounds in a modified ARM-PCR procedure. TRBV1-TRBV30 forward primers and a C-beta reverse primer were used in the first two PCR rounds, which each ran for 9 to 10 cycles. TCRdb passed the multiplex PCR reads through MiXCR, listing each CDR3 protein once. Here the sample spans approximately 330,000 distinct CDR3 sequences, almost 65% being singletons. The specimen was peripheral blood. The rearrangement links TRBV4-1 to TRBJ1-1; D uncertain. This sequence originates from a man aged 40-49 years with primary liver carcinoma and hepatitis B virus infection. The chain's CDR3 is CTSSQSIFEVAVF. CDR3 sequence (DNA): TGCACCAGCAGCCAAAGTATTTTTGAAGTGGCTGTCTTT.